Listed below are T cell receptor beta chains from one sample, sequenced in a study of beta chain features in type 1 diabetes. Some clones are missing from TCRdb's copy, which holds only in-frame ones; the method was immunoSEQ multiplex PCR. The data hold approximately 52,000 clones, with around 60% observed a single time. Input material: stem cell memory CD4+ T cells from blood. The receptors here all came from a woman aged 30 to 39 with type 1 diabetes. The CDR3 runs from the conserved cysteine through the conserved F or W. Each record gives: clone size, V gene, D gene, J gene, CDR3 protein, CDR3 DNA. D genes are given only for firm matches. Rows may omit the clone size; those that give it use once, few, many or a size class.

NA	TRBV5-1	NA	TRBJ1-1	CASSLPGENTEAFF	TGCGCCAGCAGCTTGCCGGGGGAGAACACTGAAGCTTTCTTT
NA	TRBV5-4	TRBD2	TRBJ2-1	CASSFRGLAGAQSYNEQFF	TGTGCCAGCAGCTTCAGGGGACTAGCGGGAGCTCAGTCCTACAATGAGCAGTTCTTC
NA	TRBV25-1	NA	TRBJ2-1	CASSGGGTYYNEQFF	TGTGCCAGCAGTGGGGGGGGCACCTACTACAATGAGCAGTTCTTC
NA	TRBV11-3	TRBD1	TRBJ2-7	CASSLGDSLSYEQYF	TGTGCCAGCAGCTTGGGGGACAGTCTCTCCTACGAGCAGTACTTC
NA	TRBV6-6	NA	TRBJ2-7	CASSSTQGYEQYF	TGTGCCAGCAGTTCCACTCAGGGCTACGAGCAGTACTTC
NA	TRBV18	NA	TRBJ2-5	CASSRQQETQYF	TGTGCCAGCTCAAGACAGCAAGAGACCCAGTACTTC
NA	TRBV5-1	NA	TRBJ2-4	CASSLIQGKNIQYF	TGCGCCAGCAGCTTGATCCAGGGCAAAAACATTCAGTACTTC
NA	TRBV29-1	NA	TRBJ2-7	CSVSGGGSGSSYEQYF	TGCAGCGTTTCAGGGGGCGGGAGCGGCTCGTCCTACGAGCAGTACTTC
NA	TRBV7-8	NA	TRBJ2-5	CASSHLQGDVKETQYF	TGTGCCAGCAGCCACCTACAGGGCGATGTTAAAGAGACCCAGTACTTC
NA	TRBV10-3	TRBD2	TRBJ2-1	CAISTPGTINEQFF	TGTGCCATCAGCACGCCCGGGACTATCAATGAGCAGTTCTTC
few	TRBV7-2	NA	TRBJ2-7	CASSLLHRDADEQYF	TGTGCCAGCAGTCTCCTGCACAGGGATGCGGACGAGCAGTACTTC
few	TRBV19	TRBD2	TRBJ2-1	CASNHGTTSYNEQFF	TGTGCCAGTAATCACGGGACTACATCCTACAATGAGCAGTTCTTC
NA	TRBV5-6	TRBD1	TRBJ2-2	CASSYDRGEVTGELFF	TGTGCCAGCAGCTATGACAGGGGGGAAGTCACCGGGGAGCTGTTTTTT
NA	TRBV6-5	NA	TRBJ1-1	CASSLSWRAGTEAFF	TGTGCCAGCAGCCTCAGTTGGAGGGCGGGCACTGAAGCTTTCTTT
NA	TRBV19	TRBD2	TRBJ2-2	CASTSGGITGELFF	TGTGCCAGTACTAGCGGGGGAATAACCGGGGAGCTGTTTTTT
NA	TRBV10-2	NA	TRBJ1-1	CASSESRGRTEAFF	TGCGCCAGCAGTGAGTCGCGCGGGCGGACTGAAGCTTTCTTT
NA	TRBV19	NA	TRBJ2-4	CASTLGVAKNIQYF	TGTGCCAGTACCCTCGGGGTAGCCAAAAACATTCAGTACTTC
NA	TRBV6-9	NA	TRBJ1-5	CASSRNAGAQPQHF	TGTGCCAGCAGCCGAAACGCAGGGGCTCAGCCCCAGCATTTT
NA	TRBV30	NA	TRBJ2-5	CAWSFGETQYF	TGTGCCTGGAGTTTCGGAGAGACCCAGTACTTC
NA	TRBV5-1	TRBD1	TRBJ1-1	CASSLYRGMNTEAFF	TGCGCCAGCAGCTTATACAGGGGGATGAACACTGAAGCTTTCTTT
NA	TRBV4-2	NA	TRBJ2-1	CASSQEEGATYNEQFF	TGTGCCAGCAGCCAAGAGGAGGGAGCTACCTACAATGAGCAGTTCTTC
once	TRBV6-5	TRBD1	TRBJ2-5	CASSYSERGLGETQYF	TGTGCCAGCAGTTACTCAGAAAGGGGGCTCGGGGAGACCCAGTACTTC
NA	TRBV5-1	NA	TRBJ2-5	CASSEQGSQTQYF	TGCGCCAGCAGCGAGCAGGGCTCCCAGACCCAGTACTTC
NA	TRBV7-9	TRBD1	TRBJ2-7	CASSPQTGIYEQYF	TGTGCCAGCAGTCCGCAGACAGGGATATACGAGCAGTACTTC
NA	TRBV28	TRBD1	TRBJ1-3	CATRTGGNTIYF	TGTGCCACCCGGACAGGTGGAAACACCATATATTTT
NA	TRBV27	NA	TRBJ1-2	CASSRGASSYGYTF	TGTGCCAGCAGTCGGGGAGCAAGTTCATATGGCTACACCTTC
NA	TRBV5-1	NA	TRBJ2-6	CASSLAARQSHSGANVLTF	TGCGCCAGCAGCTTGGCGGCACGACAGTCTCACTCTGGGGCCAACGTCCTGACTTTC
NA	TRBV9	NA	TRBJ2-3	CASSVAPLDVFDTQYF	TGTGCCAGCAGCGTAGCTCCACTAGATGTATTCGATACGCAGTATTTT
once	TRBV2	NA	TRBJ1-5	CAMRRESNQPQHF	TGTGCCATGAGACGGGAGAGCAATCAGCCCCAGCATTTT
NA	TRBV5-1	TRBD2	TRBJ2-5	CASSSARTSDQETQYF	TGCGCCAGCAGCTCAGCCCGGACTAGTGACCAAGAGACCCAGTACTTC
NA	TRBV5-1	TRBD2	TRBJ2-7	CASTLAGGRYEQYF	TGCGCCAGCACCCTAGCGGGAGGCCGGTACGAGCAGTACTTC
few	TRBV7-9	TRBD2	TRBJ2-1	CAGDGGSTYEQFF	TGTGCCGGAGATGGCGGGAGTACCTATGAGCAGTTCTTC